Shown below are 21 T cell receptor beta chains from a single sample sequenced in a study of technical replicates of blood from a handful of donors. Method: immunoSEQ multiplex PCR; TCRdb's copy keeps in-frame clones and lacks some. The top ten clones hold roughly 0.31% of a sample with fewer than 100,000 clones, just under 95% of them seen once. The source material was T cells isolated from PBMCs. Every receptor here comes from a human donor in good health.

The J gene is TRBJ2-7, the V gene TRBV9; 10 bases align to TRBD2. The germline gives CDR1 SGDLS, CDR2 YYNGEE. The CDR3 length is 14 residues. V was clipped by 0 bases and J by 4 bases; unmatched bases: 1. CDR3 nucleotide sequence: TGTGCCAGCAGCGTAGAAGCGGGAGGGTACGAGCAGTACTTC. Translated: CASSVEAGGYEQYF.

The chain is built from TRBV2 and TRBJ2-3, with 13 positions matching TRBD2. The CDR3 totals 17 residues. Germline V gene lookup returns CDR1 SNHLY and CDR2 FYNNEI. The V segment lost 4 bases and the J segment 1 base; nucleotides outside the gene matches: 5. CDR3 loop: CASSGGTSGTRTDTQYF. The CDR3, as DNA: TGTGCCAGCAGTGGGGGGACTAGCGGGACTCGCACAGATACGCAGTATTTT.

The rearrangement links TRBV6-6 to TRBJ1-2; TRBD1 aligns across 7 bases. This CDR3 has 14 residues. The germline V gene has CDR1 MNHNY and CDR2 SVGAGI (reference sequence). V lost 2 bases to trimming and J lost 4 bases; unmatched junction nucleotides: 4. CDR3 sequence reads: CASSYEGQFYGYTF. CDR3 coding DNA: TGTGCCAGCAGTTACGAGGGACAGTTCTATGGCTACACCTTC.

The gene calls are TRBV7-3 and TRBJ1-3; D is unclear. Trimming removed 4 bases from V and 7 bases from J, with 5 bases in between. Germline assignment: CDR1 SGHTA and CDR2 FQGTGA. The CDR3 runs 11 residues. The CDR3 sequence: CASSSGNTIYF. CDR3 nucleotide sequence: TGTGCCAGCAGCTCCGGGAACACCATATATTTT.

The chain has TRBV20-1 and TRBJ2-7, with D unclear. Per the germline V gene, CDR1 is DFQATT and CDR2 is SNEGSKA (reference sequence). This CDR3 is built from 9 residues. V was clipped by 6 bases and J by 12 bases, with 12 bases between them. The CDR3 protein is CSAPPHVYF. For the CDR3, the DNA is TGCAGTGCCCCCCCCCATGTGTACTTC.

The CDR3 DNA is TGTGCCTGGAGCCATGACAATGAGCAGTTCTTC. Translating gives CAWSHDNEQFF. This rearrangement joins TRBV30 to TRBJ2-1, with D uncertain. CDR3 length: 11 amino acids. V lost 3 bases and J lost 5, with 5 bases in between. Germline CDR1 GTSNPN, CDR2 SVGIG (reference sequence).

The chain uses TRBV5-1 and TRBJ2-2, with D tentatively TRBD1 (7 bases). The CDR3 is 18 residues long. Germline assignment: CDR1 SGHRS and CDR2 YFSETQ. Trimming took 4 bases from V and 5 from J, leaving 24 bases between them. Here the CDR3 reads CASSAGTALEGETGELFF. The CDR3, as DNA: TGCGCCAGCAGCGCGGGGACAGCGCTCGAGGGAGAGACCGGGGAGCTGTTTTTT.

V is TRBV7-9 and J is TRBJ2-7, with 11 bases that match TRBD2. Trimming at V came to 5 bases and at J to 3 bases, leaving 6 bases not matched to a gene. Germline V CDR1 and CDR2: SEHNR, FQNEAQ (reference sequence). The CDR3 covers 15 residues. CDR3 in DNA: TGTGCCAGCAGCCGCCTGACTAGCGGGAACTACGAGCAGTACTTC. Translation gives CASSRLTSGNYEQYF.

The V gene is TRBV11-3, the J gene TRBJ2-1; no definite D call. The CDR3 consists of 13 residues. V was cut by 5 bases and J by 9 bases, with 14 bases left in between. From germline, CDR1 is SGHNT and CDR2 YENEEA. CDR3 nucleotide sequence: TGTGCCAGCAGCCCCAACACCCTTACTGAGCAGTTCTTC. Encoded protein: CASSPNTLTEQFF.

The chain combines TRBV7-2 with TRBJ2-1; 8 bases line up with TRBD2. Germline values: CDR1 SGHTA, CDR2 FQGNSA. The CDR3 runs 15 residues. The junction had 8 bases not matched to a gene; V was cut back by 1 base and J by 9 bases. CDR3 in DNA: TGTGCCAGCAGCTTAGGACCGGGAGGGAAGGGTGAGCAGTTCTTC. Translation: CASSLGPGGKGEQFF.

The chain links TRBV7-8 to TRBJ2-1, with 9 bases identical to TRBD2. The trim removed 0 bases at V and 8 bases at J, leaving 11 bases unmatched. Germline CDR1 reads SGHVS; CDR2 reads FQNEAQ. This CDR3 comprises 17 residues. The CDR3 region is CASSLARGGGPRDEQFF. The DNA for the CDR3 is TGTGCCAGCAGCTTAGCGCGGGGGGGAGGGCCTCGGGATGAGCAGTTCTTC.

This clone was seen only once. The chain recombines TRBV19 with TRBJ1-5; TRBD1 matches 9 bases. CDR3 length: 16 amino acids. Germline V gene lookup returns CDR1 LNHDA and CDR2 SQIVND (reference sequence). The V and J ends lost 1 base and 1 base, in that order; junction bases with no gene match: 2. The CDR3 DNA reads TGTGCCAGTAGTATAGCCGGGACAGGGAGCAATCAGCCCCAGCATTTT. This sequence encodes CASSIAGTGSNQPQHF.

The rearrangement joins TRBV13 to TRBJ2-7; D is perhaps TRBD1 (5 bases). The CDR3 is 15 amino acids. Germline V CDR1 and CDR2: PRHDT, FYEKMQ (reference sequence). The V and J ends lost 5 bases and 7 bases respectively, with 21 bases between them. CDR3 residues: CASSARQPSVGEQYF. CDR3 sequence (DNA): TGTGCCAGCAGCGCCCGACAGCCCTCGGTGGGAGAGCAGTACTTC.

The rearrangement joins TRBV6-1 to TRBJ1-2, with TRBD1 matching over 8 bases. This CDR3 contains 15 residues. Losses at the gene ends were 1 base for V and 4 bases for J; bases not matched to a gene: 5. Per germline, CDR1 MNHNS and CDR2 SASEGT. DNA of the CDR3: TGTGCCAGCAGTGAAGGGAGACAGGGGACCTATGGCTACACCTTC. Protein product: CASSEGRQGTYGYTF.

The chain couples TRBV27 to TRBJ1-5; no definite D call. V was shortened by 7 bases and J by 4 bases, with 8 bases between the two germline ends. This CDR3 contains 12 residues. Germline CDR1 reads MNHEY; CDR2 reads SMNVEV (reference sequence). This CDR3 reads CASKNFNQPQHF. DNA of the CDR3: TGTGCCAGCAAAAACTTTAATCAGCCCCAGCATTTT.

This clone was detected only once. This chain joins TRBV7-9 and TRBJ2-2; D is uncertain. Trimming removed 5 bases at V and 5 bases at J, with 9 bases between. This CDR3 region has 13 residues. Germline lookup yields CDR1 SEHNR and CDR2 FQNEAQ (reference sequence). This CDR3 reads CASSIFLTGELFF. In DNA, the CDR3 is TGTGCCAGCAGCATATTCCTAACCGGGGAGCTGTTTTTT.

This chain links TRBV7-9 with TRBJ2-3; maybe TRBD1 (6 bases). V was cut by 2 bases and J by 0 bases, with 9 bases left in between. The CDR3 length is 15 residues. Germline V CDR1 and CDR2: SEHNR, FQNEAQ (reference sequence). The CDR3 reads CASSLQGPSTDTQYF. CDR3 DNA sequence: TGTGCCAGCAGCTTACAGGGGCCAAGCACAGATACGCAGTATTTT. Complete variable domain (other parts from reference TRBV7-9 and TRBJ2-3): DTGVSQNPRHKITKRGQNVTFRCDPISEHNRLYWYRQTLGQGPEFLTYFQNEAQLEKSRLLSDRFSAERPKGSFSTLEIQRTEQGDSAMYLCASSLQGPSTDTQYFGPGTRLTVL.

This clone was seen once. The chain recombines TRBV6-5 with TRBJ2-7; 7 nucleotides agree with TRBD2. V was clipped by 4 bases and J by 6 bases; unmatched bases: 3. Germline lookup yields CDR1 MNHEY and CDR2 SVGAGI. CDR3 length equals 12 residues. DNA of the CDR3: TGTGCCAGCAGTTCCCCGGGGGGCGAGCAGTACTTC. Its protein product is CASSSPGGEQYF.

This sequence joins TRBV28 and TRBJ2-7, with D perhaps TRBD1 (6 bases). Germline V gene data show CDR1 as MDHEN and CDR2 as SYDVKM. The CDR3 length is 15 residues. Trimming took off 3 bases at V and 3 bases at J, with 15 bases between the two ends. The CDR3 DNA reads as TGTGCCAGCAGTTTTGGAGACGGGACACTCTACGAGCAGTACTTC. It translates to CASSFGDGTLYEQYF. Looking up the rest from reference TRBV28 and TRBJ2-7 gives the full variable domain: DVKVTQSSRYLVKRTGEKVFLECVQDMDHENMFWYRQDPGLGLRLIYFSYDVKMKEKGDIPEGYSVSREKKERFSLILESASTNQTSMYLCASSFGDGTLYEQYFGPGTRLTVT.

This chain's CDR3 is CASSSGKIAGSYNEQFF. The CDR3 region has the DNA TGTGCCAGCAGCTCGGGAAAAATAGCGGGATCCTACAATGAGCAGTTCTTC. The V and J genes are TRBV5-8 and TRBJ2-1, with 8 bases matching TRBD2. The V segment lost 3 bases and the J segment 1 base; nucleotides outside the gene matches: 9. This CDR3 region has 17 residues. From germline, CDR1 is SGHTS and CDR2 YDEGEE.

The J gene is TRBJ2-1, the V gene TRBV2; a weak D match, TRBD2 (5 bases). The CDR3 totals 14 residues. Germline V gene data show CDR1 as SNHLY and CDR2 as FYNNEI. Trimming pared 4 bases from V and 10 bases from J, leaving 17 bases between. CDR3 DNA: TGTGCCAGCAGTGTGAGAACTAGGTCGGGCGAGCAGTTCTTC. Translation gives CASSVRTRSGEQFF. Full variable domain (missing parts from reference TRBV2 and TRBJ2-1): EPEVTQTPSHQVTQMGQEVILRCVPISNHLYFYWYRQILGQKVEFLVSFYNNEISEKSEIFDDQFSVERPDGSNFTLKIRSTKLEDSAMYFCASSVRTRSGEQFFGPGTRLTVL.